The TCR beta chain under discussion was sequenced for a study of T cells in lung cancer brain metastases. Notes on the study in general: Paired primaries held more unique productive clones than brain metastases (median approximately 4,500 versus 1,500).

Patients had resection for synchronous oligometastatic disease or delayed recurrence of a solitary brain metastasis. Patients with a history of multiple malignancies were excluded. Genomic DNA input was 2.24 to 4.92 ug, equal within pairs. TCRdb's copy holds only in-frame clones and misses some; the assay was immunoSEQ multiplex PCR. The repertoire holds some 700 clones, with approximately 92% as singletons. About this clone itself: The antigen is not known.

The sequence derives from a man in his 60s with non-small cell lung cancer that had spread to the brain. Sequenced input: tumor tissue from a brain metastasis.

In DNA form, the CDR3 reads TGCGCCAGCAGTGGTCAGGCGGCCTACGAGCAGTACTTC. This gives the protein CASSGQAAYEQYF. V is TRBV10-2 and J is TRBJ2-7; the D is unclear. The germline V and J ends were trimmed by 4 bases and 2 bases, with 9 bases remaining between them. Per germline, CDR1 WSHSY and CDR2 SAAADI. This CDR3 is built from 13 residues.